The 20 T cell receptor beta chains given below trace back to one sample, sequenced in a study of Ad26.COV2.S vaccination and SARS-CoV-2 variants. Treatment defined: around 19 received Ad26.COV2.S at low or high dose, single or two shots; 5 received placebo; per-sample allocation not given. Each sample was drawn 63 days after the first injection (of vaccine or placebo). Produced via immunoSEQ multiplex PCR; TCRdb's table is partial and in-frame only. This table holds approximately 480,000 clones, around nine tenths found once. This material consisted of peripheral blood, taken in a trial of Ad26.COV2.S vaccine versus placebo. These receptors were taken from a person aged 18 to 65 who received the Ad26.COV2.S COVID-19 vaccine or a placebo.

V usage is TRBV18 and J usage is TRBJ2-5; no firm D call. Trimming pared 2 bases from V and 1 base from J, leaving 8 bases between. The CDR3 has 14 residues. CDR1 and CDR2 from the germline V gene are KGHSH and LQKENI. CDR3 DNA: TGTGCCAGCTCACCATTGAATAGCCAAGAGACCCAGTACTTC. Translating it yields CASSPLNSQETQYF.

This chain connects TRBV10-3 to TRBJ2-1; D is perhaps TRBD2 (7 bases). The V end was cut by 4 bases, the J end by 5 bases, with 15 bases between. The CDR3 contains 15 residues. CDR1 and CDR2 (germline): ENHRY, SYGVKD. The CDR3 DNA sequence: TGTGCCATCAGTGGAGGGGGGGAGACCCACAATGAGCAGTTCTTC. It codes for CAISGGGETHNEQFF.

V and J are TRBV19 and TRBJ1-1; 9 positions agree with TRBD1. Unmatched junction bases numbered 9, after V lost 3 bases and J lost 1 base. The CDR3 runs to 17 residues. In germline, CDR1 is LNHDA, CDR2 SQIVND (reference sequence). CDR3 residues: CASSMLMGQGSNTEAFF. The CDR3, as DNA: TGTGCCAGTAGTATGTTGATGGGACAGGGCTCGAACACTGAAGCTTTCTTT.

The chain couples TRBV3-1 (or the pseudogene TRBV3-2) to TRBJ1-1, with D unclear. The V gene lost 0 bases and the J gene lost 4 bases, with 9 bases spanning the gap. CDR3 length: 14 amino acids. The V gene's germline CDR1 is LGHDT and CDR2 YNNKEL (reference sequence). The CDR3 is CASSQDHQSTEAFF. As DNA, the CDR3 is TGTGCCAGCAGCCAAGATCACCAAAGCACTGAAGCTTTCTTT.

J is TRBJ2-1 and V is TRBV5-8, with 10 bases that match TRBD1. Looked up from germline, CDR1 is SGHTS and CDR2 is YDEGEE. The CDR3 loop spans 17 amino acids. After removal of 0 bases from V and 2 bases from J, the junction contained 5 bases not matched to a gene. CDR3 coding DNA: TGTGCCAGCAGCTTGGAAGGGACAGGGGCGACCTACAATGAGCAGTTCTTC. This translates into CASSLEGTGATYNEQFF. The full variable domain, rest sourced from reference TRBV5-8 and TRBJ2-1, is EAGVTQSPTHLIKTRGQQATLRCSPISGHTSVYWYQQALGLGLQFLLWYDEGEERNRGNFPPRFSGRQFPNYSSELNVNALELEDSALYLCASSLEGTGATYNEQFFGPGTRLTVL.

The rearrangement joins TRBV3-1 (or the pseudogene TRBV3-2) to TRBJ2-1; D is possibly TRBD2 (5 bases). Germline values: CDR1 LGHDT, CDR2 YNNKEL (reference sequence). V shed 4 bases and J shed 4 bases, with 14 bases lying between them. The CDR3 loop spans 15 amino acids. CDR3 coding DNA: TGTGCCAGCAGCCTAACGGGGATGGGATACAATGAGCAGTTCTTC. The encoded protein is CASSLTGMGYNEQFF.

V usage is TRBV13 and J usage is TRBJ1-2; tentative D call: TRBD1 (5 bases). The V gene's germline CDR1 is PRHDT and CDR2 FYEKMQ (reference sequence). V was cut by 3 bases and J by 14 bases, with 19 bases left in between. CDR3 length: 13 residues. The CDR3 sequence: CASSLRPAFWGTF. DNA for the CDR3: TGTGCCAGCAGCTTGAGGCCAGCCTTTTGGGGGACCTTC. The full variable domain, rest sourced from reference TRBV13 and TRBJ1-2, is AAGVIQSPRHLIKEKRETATLKCYPIPRHDTVYWYQQGPGQDPQFLISFYEKMQSDKGSIPDRFSAQQFSDYHSELNMSSLELGDSALYFCASSLRPAFWGTFGSGTRLTVV.

Only one count was recorded for this clone. This chain uses TRBV7-9 with TRBJ2-3; a weak D match, TRBD2 (5 bases). Germline V CDR1 and CDR2: SEHNR, FQNEAQ (reference sequence). The CDR3 runs to 17 residues. Trimming took 5 bases from V and 3 from J, leaving 21 bases between them. Here the CDR3 reads CASSAGIATKVTDTQYF. Written as DNA, the CDR3 is TGTGCCAGCAGCGCAGGTATAGCGACTAAGGTGACAGATACGCAGTATTTT. Combining the CDR3 with reference TRBV7-9 and TRBJ2-3 gives the whole variable domain DTGVSQNPRHKITKRGQNVTFRCDPISEHNRLYWYRQTLGQGPEFLTYFQNEAQLEKSRLLSDRFSAERPKGSFSTLEIQRTEQGDSAMYLCASSAGIATKVTDTQYFGPGTRLTVL.

V is TRBV28 and J is TRBJ2-3; possibly TRBD1 for D (7 bases). Germline CDR1 MDHEN, CDR2 SYDVKM. The ends were cut back, 7 bases at V and 2 bases at J, with 13 bases in the middle. CDR3 size: 14 residues. CDR3 in amino acids: CASNPGGNTDTQYF. The DNA of the CDR3 is TGTGCCAGCAACCCAGGGGGGAACACAGATACGCAGTATTTT.

The V gene is TRBV6-5, the J gene TRBJ1-5; TRBD1 agrees at 7 bases. The V gene's germline CDR1 is MNHEY and CDR2 SVGAGI. There are 14 residues in the CDR3. J was trimmed by 6 bases and V by 5 bases; bases with no gene match: 7. In DNA form, the CDR3 reads TGTGCCAGCAGTCCACAGGGGTCCGGTCAGCCCCAGCATTTT. Its protein product is CASSPQGSGQPQHF.

The chain uses TRBV27 and TRBJ2-7; no clear D gene. V lost 5 bases and J 0 bases, leaving 17 bases between the germline ends. CDR1 and CDR2 from the germline V gene are MNHEY and SMNVEV (reference sequence). This CDR3 is built from 16 residues. CDR3 loop: CASSPQWTRSSYEQYF. The CDR3 DNA is TGTGCCAGCAGTCCCCAATGGACCAGGAGCTCCTACGAGCAGTACTTC.

This rearrangement joins TRBV20-1 to TRBJ2-5; D uncertain. V lost 3 bases, J lost 5 bases, and 10 bases lay in between. This CDR3 has 12 residues. CDR1 is DFQATT and CDR2 is SNEGSKA in the germline V gene (reference sequence). CDR3 nucleotide sequence: TGCAGTGCTAGTCCTCTCCGGGAGACCCAGTACTTC. This gives the protein CSASPLRETQYF.

The chain has TRBV6-5 and TRBJ1-2; a possible D gene is TRBD1 (6 bases). The CDR3 is 14 residues long. Germline CDR1 MNHEY, CDR2 SVGAGI. V lost 5 bases to trimming and J lost 5 bases, with 15 bases between them. CDR3 in DNA: TGTGCCAGCAGTAACCTGGCAAGGGGGTATGGCTACACCTTC. It is translated as CASSNLARGYGYTF.

CDR3 sequence reads: CASRQGQGIPYEQYF. CDR3 DNA: TGTGCCAGCAGACAGGGACAGGGGATTCCCTACGAGCAGTACTTC. The J gene is TRBJ2-7, the V gene TRBV6-5; TRBD1 agrees at 10 bases. CDR1 MNHEY and CDR2 SVGAGI come from the germline V gene. The CDR3 loop spans 15 amino acids. V shed 6 bases, J shed 2 bases, and the junction held 7 bases outside the gene matches.

The V call is TRBV4-2, the J call TRBJ2-2; a possible D gene is TRBD1 (5 bases). The CDR3 sequence is 16 residues long. Deletions cut 0 bases from V and 7 bases from J, with 15 bases between. Germline V gene data show CDR1 as LGHNA and CDR2 as YNFKEQ. This chain's CDR3 is CASSQDPGRALGELFF. CDR3 sequence (DNA): TGTGCCAGCAGCCAAGATCCCGGCAGGGCCCTCGGGGAGCTGTTTTTT.

This rearrangement joins TRBV21-1 to TRBJ1-2; TRBD1 reflects the table's D call only, with no check against the DNA. TRBV21-1 is listed as a pseudogene. The CDR3 spans 14 residues. CDR3 region: CASGLMDRVYGYTF. The CDR3 nucleotides read TGTGCCAGCGGACTCATGGACAGGGTCTATGGCTACACCTTC.

This chain joins TRBV7-8 and TRBJ2-7; TRBD2 matches at 7 bases. This CDR3 is 16 amino acids long. The germline CDR1 and CDR2 sequences are SGHVS and FQNEAQ. With V trimmed by 3 bases and J by 2 bases, 10 bases remained unmatched. The CDR3 sequence: CASSFGGSISPYEQYF. The CDR3 coding sequence is TGTGCCAGCAGCTTCGGCGGGAGCATTTCCCCCTACGAGCAGTACTTC.

This clone was found once. The J gene is TRBJ2-7, the V gene TRBV19; the match to TRBD2 covers 11 bases. The V gene's germline CDR1 is LNHDA and CDR2 SQIVND (reference sequence). Losses at the gene ends were 4 bases for V and 7 bases for J; bases not matched to a gene: 6. The CDR3 loop spans 14 amino acids. Here the CDR3 reads CASSSLGLAGEQYF. The CDR3 nucleotides read TGTGCCAGTAGTAGTCTTGGACTAGCGGGTGAGCAGTACTTC. The full variable domain, in which reference TRBV19 and TRBJ2-7 provide the parts outside the CDR3, is DGGITQSPKYLFRKEGQNVTLSCEQNLNHDAMYWYRQDPGQGLRLIYYSQIVNDFQKGDIAEGYSVSREKKESFPLTVTSAQKNPTAFYLCASSSLGLAGEQYFGPGTRLTVT.

The chain employs TRBV15 and TRBJ1-5, with TRBD1 as a possible D gene (6 bases). There are 18 residues in the CDR3. Trimming stripped 0 bases from V and 0 bases from J, with 15 bases between. Per the germline V gene, CDR1 is LNHNV and CDR2 is YYDKDF (reference sequence). CDR3 coding DNA: TGTGCCACCAGCAGAGAGAGAGGGGAGGGGGGTAGCAATCAGCCCCAGCATTTT. It translates to CATSRERGEGGSNQPQHF.

Comment on this clone: Only one base separates this from a far larger clonotype, so it likely reflects a read error. Other DNA sequences in this specimen translate into the identical CDR3. The V gene is TRBV5-5, the J gene TRBJ2-1; D unclear. The CDR3 totals 12 residues. Trimming cost V 2 bases and J 3 bases, with 3 bases left between them. Germline loops: CDR1 SGHKS, CDR2 YYEKEE (reference sequence). The DNA for the CDR3 is TGTGCCAGCAGCTTCAACTACAATGAGCAGTTCTTC. Protein: CASSFNYNEQFF.